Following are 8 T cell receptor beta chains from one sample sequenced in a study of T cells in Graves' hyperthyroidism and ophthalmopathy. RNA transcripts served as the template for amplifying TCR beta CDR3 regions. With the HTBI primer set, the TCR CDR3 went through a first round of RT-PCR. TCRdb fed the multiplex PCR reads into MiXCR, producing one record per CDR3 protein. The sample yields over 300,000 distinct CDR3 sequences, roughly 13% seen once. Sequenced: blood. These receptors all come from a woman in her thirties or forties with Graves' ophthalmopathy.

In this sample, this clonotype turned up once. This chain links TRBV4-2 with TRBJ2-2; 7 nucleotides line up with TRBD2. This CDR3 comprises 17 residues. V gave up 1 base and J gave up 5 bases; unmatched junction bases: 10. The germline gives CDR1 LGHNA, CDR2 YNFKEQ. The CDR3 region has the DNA TGTGCCAGCAGCCAAGCGGGGGGAGGGGCGATGACCGGGGAGCTGTTTTTT. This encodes CASSQAGGGAMTGELFF.

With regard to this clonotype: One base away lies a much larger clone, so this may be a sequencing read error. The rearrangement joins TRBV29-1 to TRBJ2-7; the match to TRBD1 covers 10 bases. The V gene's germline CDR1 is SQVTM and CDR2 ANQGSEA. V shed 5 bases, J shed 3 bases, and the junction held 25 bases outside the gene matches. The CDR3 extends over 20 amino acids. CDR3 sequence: CSVRFEGQGTPGHGFYEQYF. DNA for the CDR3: TGCAGCGTTAGGTTCGAGGGACAGGGGACCCCGGGCCACGGGTTCTACGAGCAGTACTTC.

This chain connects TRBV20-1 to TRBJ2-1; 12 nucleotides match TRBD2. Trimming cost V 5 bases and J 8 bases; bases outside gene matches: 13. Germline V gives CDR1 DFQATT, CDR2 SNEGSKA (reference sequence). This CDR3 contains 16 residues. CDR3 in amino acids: CSAPTLLAGGKDEQFF. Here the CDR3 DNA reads TGCAGTGCTCCCACACTGCTAGCGGGGGGGAAAGATGAGCAGTTCTTC.

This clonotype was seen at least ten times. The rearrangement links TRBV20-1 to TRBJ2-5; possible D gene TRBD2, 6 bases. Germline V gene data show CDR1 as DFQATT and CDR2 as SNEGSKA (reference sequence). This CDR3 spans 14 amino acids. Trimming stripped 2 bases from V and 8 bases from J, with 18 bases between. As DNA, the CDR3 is TGCAGTGCTAGATCGGCGGGGTTAGGTGAAACCCAGTACTTC. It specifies CSARSAGLGETQYF.

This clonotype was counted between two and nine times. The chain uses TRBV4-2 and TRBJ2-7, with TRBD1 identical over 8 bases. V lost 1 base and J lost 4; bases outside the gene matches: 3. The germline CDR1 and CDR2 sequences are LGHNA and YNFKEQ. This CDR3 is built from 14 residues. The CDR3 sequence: CASSQGGQGYEQYF. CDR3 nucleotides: TGTGCCAGCAGCCAAGGTGGACAGGGATACGAGCAGTACTTC.

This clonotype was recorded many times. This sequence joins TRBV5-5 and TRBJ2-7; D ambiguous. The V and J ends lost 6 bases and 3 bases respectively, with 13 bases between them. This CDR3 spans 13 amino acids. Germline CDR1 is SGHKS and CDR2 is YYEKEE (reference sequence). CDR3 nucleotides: TGTGCCAGCAACGTATACCCTAACTACGAGCAGTACTTC. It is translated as CASNVYPNYEQYF.

CDR3 in DNA: TGTGCCAGCAGCCACAGGTCGCCGGGGAACACTGAAGCTTTCTTT. This codes for CASSHRSPGNTEAFF. This sequence joins TRBV6-1 and TRBJ1-1, with TRBD1 as a possible D gene (5 bases). Germline-derived CDR1 and CDR2 are MNHNS and SASEGT. The V and J ends lost 6 bases and 1 base respectively, with 15 bases between them. This CDR3 has 15 residues.

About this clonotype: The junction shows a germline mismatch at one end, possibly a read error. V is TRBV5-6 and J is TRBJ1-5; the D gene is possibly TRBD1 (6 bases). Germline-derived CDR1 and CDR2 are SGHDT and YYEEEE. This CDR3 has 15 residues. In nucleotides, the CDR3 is TGTGCCAGCGGCTTGGGAGGGGGATTCAATCAGCCCCAGCATTTT. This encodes CASGLGGGFNQPQHF.